The rows below give T cell receptor beta chains drawn from one sample of a study of naive and memory T cell subsets. TCRdb itself ran the UMI-ligation and nested PCR reads through MiXCR, one entry per CDR3 protein. The sample yields 85,000 or so distinct CDR3 sequences, 9% seen once. The sequenced material came from naive CD8+ T cells from blood. These receptors were collected from a human donor in good health. CDR3s leave out the opening cysteine and the closing phenylalanine or tryptophan.

TRBV29-1 | SVKAGDSYEQY
TRBV7-6 | ASSLAGGLSYEQY
TRBV27 | ASSLSTGYEQY
TRBV4-3 | ASSRLAAPGDEQY
TRBV4-3 | ASSQEVIGRTDTQY
TRBV28 | ASSSRWGGSYNEQF
TRBV12-3/TRBV12-4 | ASSPGQGRSYEQY
TRBV4-1 | ASSQASVRTDTQY
TRBV6-1 | ASSATGSGEQF
TRBV4-1 | ASSPHRSTDTQY
TRBV7-8 | ASSPGLYSYEQY
TRBV28 | ASSPIRDYGYT
TRBV6-2/TRBV6-3 | ASSSRGHLNTEAF
TRBV28 | ASSLGQADTQY
TRBV5-1 | ASSLAALGSYNEQF
TRBV11-2 | ASSRRQGTNTEAF
TRBV2 | ASIEAGELSEQF
TRBV11-2 | ASSLSGDGYNEQF
TRBV12-3/TRBV12-4 | ASSFRGGEQF
TRBV4-1 | ASSQVSSNTGELF
TRBV28 | ASSFRHEQY
TRBV4-3 | ASSQDRQGSTETQY
TRBV29-1 | SVEVPGSYEQY
TRBV3-1 | ASSQGDSQETQY